One and the same sample provided the 4 T cell receptor beta chains below, sequenced in a study of blood T cell repertoires in COVID-19. Method: immunoSEQ multiplex PCR; TCRdb's copy keeps in-frame clones and lacks some. The table has approximately 360,000 clones, 80% to 90% seen once. What was sequenced was peripheral blood. The receptors shown here come from a man between 35 and 55 years old with acute or convalescent COVID-19.

This clone was counted once. The rearrangement joins TRBV5-1 to TRBJ2-1; 7 positions agree with TRBD1. The length of the CDR3 is 14 residues. J gave up 8 bases and V 0 bases, and 5 bases lay outside the gene matches. In germline, CDR1 is SGHRS, CDR2 YFSETQ. CDR3 nucleotide sequence: TGCGCCAGCAGCTTGGTACAGGGGTGGGATGAGCAGTTCTTC. Translated, it gives CASSLVQGWDEQFF.

The J gene is TRBJ2-1, the V gene TRBV11-2; D might be TRBD1 (5 bases). CDR1 is SGHAT, CDR2 FQNNGV, per germline. V shed 2 bases and J shed 4 bases, with 12 bases lying between them. The CDR3 spans 15 residues. CDR3 bases: TGTGCCAGCAGCTTATACGAGACAGATTACAATGAGCAGTTCTTC. Translation gives CASSLYETDYNEQFF.

The chain joins TRBV5-1 to TRBJ2-5; 11 nucleotides line up with TRBD2. CDR1 and CDR2 (germline): SGHRS, YFSETQ. CDR3 length: 17 residues. The V segment lost 0 bases and the J segment 5 bases; nucleotides outside the gene matches: 9. The DNA of the CDR3 is TGCGCCAGCAGCTTGGCCGGTAGGACTAGCGGGCGGGAGACCCAGTACTTC. Its translation is CASSLAGRTSGRETQYF.

The chain uses TRBV5-4 and TRBJ2-1; 8 positions match TRBD1. This CDR3 contains 15 residues. With 0 bases clipped from V and 6 bases from J, the junction kept 5 bases outside the gene matches. Germline V gene data show CDR1 as SGHNT and CDR2 as YYREEE (reference sequence). This CDR3 reads CASSLGQGAPNEQFF. The CDR3 DNA follows: TGTGCCAGCAGCTTGGGGCAGGGGGCGCCCAATGAGCAGTTCTTC.